Each of the 11 T cell receptor beta chains below was sequenced from the same sample in a study of T cell changes during pregnancy in multiple sclerosis. The method was immunoSEQ multiplex PCR; TCRdb's version includes in-frame clones alone and lacks a portion of them. The sample shows more than 45,000 clones, around 92% of them seen only once. The sample was CD4+ T cells from peripheral blood mononuclear cells, taken after pregnancy. The receptors were gathered from a female donor with multiple sclerosis, enrolled in a pregnancy study.

The V call is TRBV6-1, the J call TRBJ2-1, with a possible D match to TRBD2 (5 bases). This CDR3 has 18 amino acids. CDR1 is MNHNS, CDR2 SASEGT, per germline. With 2 bases removed from V and 0 bases from J, the gap between germline ends came to 17 bases. CDR3 DNA: TGTGCCAGCAGTGAATCGGGGTTCAATCCCAGCTCCTACAATGAGCAGTTCTTC. This gives the protein CASSESGFNPSSYNEQFF.

This clone was recorded only once. The chain has TRBV6-5 and TRBJ2-6, with D tentatively TRBD1 (5 bases). Deletions cut 2 bases from V and 4 bases from J, with 12 bases between. The V gene's germline CDR1 is MNHEY and CDR2 SVGAGI. The CDR3 runs to 16 residues. DNA for the CDR3: TGTGCCAGCAGTTACCCAGGGATAATAGGGGCCAACGTCCTGACTTTC. Amino acids: CASSYPGIIGANVLTF.

This chain uses TRBV7-2 with TRBJ2-2; no reliable D call. Per the germline V gene, CDR1 is SGHTA and CDR2 is FQGNSA. CDR3 length: 14 amino acids. The germline V and J ends were trimmed by 4 bases and 6 bases, with 12 bases remaining between them. The CDR3 DNA reads as TGTGCCAGCAGCTCCGCAGGTTTTGCCGGGGAGCTGTTTTTT. As protein: CASSSAGFAGELFF.

The rearrangement joins TRBV19 to TRBJ1-6; D possibly corresponds to TRBD1 (6 bases). Germline V CDR1 and CDR2: LNHDA, SQIVND (reference sequence). The CDR3 is made up of 18 amino acids. V was shortened by 7 bases and J by 0 bases, with 19 bases between the two germline ends. The CDR3 nucleotides are TGTGCCAGTAATGACAGGTCGTCCCCGAGCTCCTATAATTCACCCCTCCACTTT. This translates into CASNDRSSPSSYNSPLHF.

The chain employs TRBV5-4 and TRBJ2-2; D may be TRBD2 (6 bases). This CDR3 spans 16 amino acids. V was shortened by 6 bases and J by 1 base, with 16 bases between the two germline ends. Germline V gene sequence: CDR1 SGHNT, CDR2 YYREEE (reference sequence). The CDR3 region is CASTSAGRRNTGELFF. The CDR3 region has the DNA TGTGCCAGCACATCCGCGGGGCGGAGGAACACCGGGGAGCTGTTTTTT.

This chain links TRBV7-2 with TRBJ1-3, with D perhaps matching TRBD1 (6 bases). This CDR3 spans 14 amino acids. Germline CDR1 reads SGHTA; CDR2 reads FQGNSA. V was shortened by 1 base and J by 3 bases, with 7 bases between the two germline ends. CDR3 sequence: CASSLVGGGNTIYF. CDR3 in DNA: TGTGCCAGCAGCTTAGTAGGGGGTGGAAACACCATATATTTT.

The V and J genes are TRBV5-6 and TRBJ2-1; 9 bases match TRBD1. Per germline, CDR1 SGHDT and CDR2 YYEEEE. This CDR3 is 19 amino acids long. J lost 1 base, V lost 5 bases, and 16 bases had no gene match. The CDR3 coding sequence is TGTGCCAGCAGGTCGGGACAGGGAAATTCCTTTAGGTCCTACAATGAGCAGTTCTTC. This gives the protein CASRSGQGNSFRSYNEQFF.

J is TRBJ2-7 and V is TRBV5-6, with a weak D call TRBD2 (5 bases). Germline values: CDR1 SGHDT, CDR2 YYEEEE. Trimming stripped 4 bases from V and 0 bases from J, with 23 bases between. The CDR3 runs 18 residues. As DNA, the CDR3 is TGTGCCAGCAGCCAGCGGACCGCGTTGGCGTCTAGCTCCTACGAGCAGTACTTC. Its protein product is CASSQRTALASSSYEQYF.

The rearrangement uses TRBV6-5 and TRBJ1-6, with D possibly TRBD1 on 6 matching bases. Per germline, CDR1 MNHEY and CDR2 SVGAGI. Trimming stripped 6 bases from V and 4 bases from J, with 13 bases between. The CDR3 has 15 amino acids. The CDR3 region has the DNA TGTGCCAGCAGCAGGGACATGCTTTATAATTCACCCCTCCACTTT. It codes for CASSRDMLYNSPLHF.

This clone was seen more than once but under ten times. V usage is TRBV19 and J usage is TRBJ2-2; weak D call: TRBD2 (5 bases). Per the germline V gene, CDR1 is LNHDA and CDR2 is SQIVND (reference sequence). Trimming cost V 3 bases and J 6 bases, with 20 bases left between them. This CDR3 is 17 amino acids long. The CDR3 loop reads CASSIASVGVFAGELFF. DNA for the CDR3: TGTGCCAGTAGTATCGCCTCTGTCGGGGTATTCGCCGGGGAGCTGTTTTTT.

The rearrangement links TRBV29-1 to TRBJ1-5; TRBD1 matches at 10 bases. This CDR3 spans 13 amino acids. The V segment lost 7 bases and the J segment 11 bases; nucleotides outside the gene matches: 11. Germline V lookup: CDR1 SQVTM, CDR2 ANQGSEA. The CDR3 DNA follows: TGCAGCGCCGCGGGGACAGGGGATTTAGCCCAGCATTTT. Its protein product is CSAAGTGDLAQHF.